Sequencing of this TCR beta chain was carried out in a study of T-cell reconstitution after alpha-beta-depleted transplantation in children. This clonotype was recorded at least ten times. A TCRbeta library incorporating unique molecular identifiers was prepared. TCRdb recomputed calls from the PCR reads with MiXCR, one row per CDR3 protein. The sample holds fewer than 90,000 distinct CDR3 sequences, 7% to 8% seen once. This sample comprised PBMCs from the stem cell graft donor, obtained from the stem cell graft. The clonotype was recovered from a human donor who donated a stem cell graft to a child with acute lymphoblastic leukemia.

CDR3 protein: CSVYPGQGKTEAFF. The DNA for the CDR3 is TGCAGCGTCTATCCGGGACAGGGAAAGACTGAAGCTTTCTTT. The J gene is TRBJ1-1, the V gene TRBV29-1, with 9 bases lining up with TRBD1. The CDR3 extends over 14 amino acids. Germline V lookup: CDR1 SQVTM, CDR2 ANQGSEA. V lost 6 bases and J lost 5; bases outside the gene matches: 10.